This T cell receptor (beta chain) was identified during a study of blood T cell repertoires in COVID-19. Looking at the study overall: Researchers got acute and convalescent COVID-19 samples from the United States, Italy and Spain.

Followed longitudinally, the Seattle patients had been enrolled during active infection. Per the original data handling: From reference gene primer amplification, estimates of nucleated cell counts were derived. Clones were sequenced by immunoSEQ multiplex PCR, and TCRdb holds only the in-frame ones, with some missing. V and J calls and clone size are as listed in that table; D and trimming were resolved from the DNA. The top ten clones hold around 7% of a sample with 55,000 to 70,000 clones, 75% to 95% of them seen once. The TCR sequence derives from a man between 40 and 49 years old with COVID-19, enrolled during active disease. Sequencing was done on a sample of peripheral blood.

The CDR3 nucleotides are TGTGCCAGCAGCCCTACTAGCGGGGGGAATCGGGATACGCAGTATTTT. Translation: CASSPTSGGNRDTQYF. The chain is built from TRBV5-4 and TRBJ2-3; 12 bases fit TRBD2. Germline assignment: CDR1 SGHNT and CDR2 YYREEE (reference sequence). With V trimmed by 4 bases and J by 6 bases, 9 bases remained unmatched. This CDR3 region has 16 residues.